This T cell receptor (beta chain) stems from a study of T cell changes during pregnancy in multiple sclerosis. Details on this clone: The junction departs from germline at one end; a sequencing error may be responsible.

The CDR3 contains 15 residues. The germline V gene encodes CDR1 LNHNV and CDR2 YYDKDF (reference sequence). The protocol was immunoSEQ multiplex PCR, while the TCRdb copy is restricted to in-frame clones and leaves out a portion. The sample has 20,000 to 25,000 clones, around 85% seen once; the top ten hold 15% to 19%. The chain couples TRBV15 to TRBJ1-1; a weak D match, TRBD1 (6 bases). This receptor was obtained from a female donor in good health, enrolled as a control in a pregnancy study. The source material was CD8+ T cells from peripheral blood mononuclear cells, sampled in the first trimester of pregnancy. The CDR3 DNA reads TGTGCCGCCAGCAGAGGTCGGGGGGCGCTTACTGAAGCTTTCTTT. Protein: CAASRGRGALTEAFF. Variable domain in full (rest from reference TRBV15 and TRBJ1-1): DAMVIQNPRYQVTQFGKPVTLSCSQTLNHNVMYWYQQKSSQAPKLLFHYYDKDFNNEADTPDNFQSRRPNTSFCFLDIRSPGLGDTAMYLCAASRGRGALTEAFFGQGTRLTVV.